This T cell receptor (beta chain) was documented in a study of identical twins. The sample holds a few counts of this clonotype. Its antigen is not identified. Study-wide results and limits: Monozygotic twin pairs showed more out-of-frame TCR alpha sharing than models estimated.

V lost 0 bases, J lost 1 base, and 5 bases stayed unmatched. The germline CDR1 and CDR2 sequences are MNHEY and SVGAGI. The CDR3 spans 17 residues. Template switching added a universal primer site; cDNA carried unique molecular identifiers. TCRdb re-analysed the 5' RACE reads in MiXCR, keeping a single row per CDR3 protein. The sample has roughly 240,000 distinct CDR3 sequences; 5.5% to 7% are singletons. The same data also contributed to another study, on yellow fever vaccine responses in identical twins.

The TCR was taken from a woman aged 18-35 years in good health. What was sequenced was memory (CD45RO+) T cells sorted from blood. The V gene is TRBV6-5, the J gene TRBJ2-2, with 7 bases fitting TRBD1. The CDR3 here is CASSYSRGGLNTGELFF. Here the CDR3 DNA reads TGTGCCAGCAGTTACTCCCGAGGGGGCCTGAACACCGGGGAGCTGTTTTTT.